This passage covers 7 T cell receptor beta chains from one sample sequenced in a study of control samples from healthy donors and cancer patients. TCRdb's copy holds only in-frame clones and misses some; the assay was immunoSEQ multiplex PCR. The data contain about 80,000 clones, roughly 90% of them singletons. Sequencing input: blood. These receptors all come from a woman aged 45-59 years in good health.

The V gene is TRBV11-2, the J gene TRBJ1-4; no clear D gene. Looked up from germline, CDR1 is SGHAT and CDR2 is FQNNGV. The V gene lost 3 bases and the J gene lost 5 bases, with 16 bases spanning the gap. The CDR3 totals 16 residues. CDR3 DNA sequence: TGTGCCAGCAGCTTTTTAGACCCCCAAGAAAATGAAAAACTGTTTTTT. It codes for CASSFLDPQENEKLFF.

DNA for the CDR3: TGCAGTGCCTTCGGCAGCAATGAGCAGTTCTTC. It yields the protein CSAFGSNEQFF. The genes are TRBV20-1 and TRBJ2-1; D gene ambiguous. V was pared by 6 bases and J by 6 bases, with 9 bases between. The CDR3 loop spans 11 amino acids. Germline V gene data show CDR1 as DFQATT and CDR2 as SNEGSKA (reference sequence).

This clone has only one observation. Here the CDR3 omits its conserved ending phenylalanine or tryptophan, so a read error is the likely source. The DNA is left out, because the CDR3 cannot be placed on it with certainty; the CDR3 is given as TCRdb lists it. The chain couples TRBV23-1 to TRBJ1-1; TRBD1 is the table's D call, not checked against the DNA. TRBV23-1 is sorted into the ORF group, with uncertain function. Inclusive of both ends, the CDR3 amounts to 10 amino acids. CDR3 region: CASSYDREQL.

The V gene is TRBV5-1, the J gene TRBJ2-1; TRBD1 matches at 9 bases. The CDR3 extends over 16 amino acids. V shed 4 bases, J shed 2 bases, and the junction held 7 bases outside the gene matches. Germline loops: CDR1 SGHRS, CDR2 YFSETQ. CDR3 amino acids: CASSQIRDRAYNEQFF. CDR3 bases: TGCGCCAGCAGCCAAATTCGGGACAGGGCCTACAATGAGCAGTTCTTC.

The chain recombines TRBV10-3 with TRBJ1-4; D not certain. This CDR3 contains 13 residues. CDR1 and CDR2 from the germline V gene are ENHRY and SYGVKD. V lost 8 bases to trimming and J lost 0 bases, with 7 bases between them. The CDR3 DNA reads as TGTGCCATCTCACACGCAACTAATGAAAAACTGTTTTTT. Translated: CAISHATNEKLFF.

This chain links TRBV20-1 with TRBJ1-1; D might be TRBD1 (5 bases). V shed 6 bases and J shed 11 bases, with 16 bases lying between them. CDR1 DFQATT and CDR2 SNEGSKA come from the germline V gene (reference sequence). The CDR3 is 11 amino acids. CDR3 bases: TGCAGTGCCCACACGGGGGGAAGGGCTTTCTTT. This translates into CSAHTGGRAFF.

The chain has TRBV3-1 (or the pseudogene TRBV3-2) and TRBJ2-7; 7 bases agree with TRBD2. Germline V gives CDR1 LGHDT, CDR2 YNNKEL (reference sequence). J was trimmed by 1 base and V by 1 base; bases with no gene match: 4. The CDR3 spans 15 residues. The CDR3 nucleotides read TGTGCCAGCAGCCAAGGGCGCGGGGGTTCCTACGAGCAGTACTTC. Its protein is CASSQGRGGSYEQYF.